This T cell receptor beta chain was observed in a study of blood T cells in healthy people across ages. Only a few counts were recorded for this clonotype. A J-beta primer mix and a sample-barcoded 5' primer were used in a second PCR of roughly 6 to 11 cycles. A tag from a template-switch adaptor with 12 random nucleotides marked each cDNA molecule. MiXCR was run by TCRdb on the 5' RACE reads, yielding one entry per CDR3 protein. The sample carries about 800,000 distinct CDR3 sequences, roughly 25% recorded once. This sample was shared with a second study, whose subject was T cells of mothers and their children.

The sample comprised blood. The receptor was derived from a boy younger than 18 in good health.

For the CDR3, the DNA is TGTGCCAGCAGCCAAGTCAGCGGGCAGGGGGTAATCTCCTACAATGAGCAGTTCTTC. It encodes CASSQVSGQGVISYNEQFF. The chain uses TRBV3-1 and TRBJ2-1, with a weak D call TRBD1 (7 bases). Per germline, CDR1 LGHDT and CDR2 YNNKEL (reference sequence). Trimming took off 1 base at V and 0 bases at J, with 19 bases between the two ends. CDR3 length equals 19 residues.